Below are 20 T cell receptor beta chains sequenced from a single sample in a study of blood T cell repertoires in COVID-19. Sequencing used immunoSEQ multiplex PCR; TCRdb keeps in-frame clones, though not all of them. The table has some 130,000 clones, around 86% seen once. Input material: peripheral blood. Source of these receptors: a woman aged 45-59 years who had recovered from COVID-19.

V and J are TRBV7-2 and TRBJ2-1; maybe TRBD1 (6 bases). Looked up from germline, CDR1 is SGHTA and CDR2 is FQGNSA. The CDR3 is made up of 13 amino acids. V lost 3 bases and J 7 bases, leaving 10 bases between the germline ends. CDR3 protein: CASSFRGGNEQFF. The CDR3 DNA sequence: TGTGCCAGCAGCTTTAGAGGGGGAAATGAGCAGTTCTTC.

Concerning this clone itself: Other DNA sequences of this sample code for an identical CDR3. The V and J genes are TRBV5-1 and TRBJ1-4; TRBD1 matches 7 bases. The length of the CDR3 is 15 residues. Germline loops: CDR1 SGHRS, CDR2 YFSETQ. Losses at the gene ends were 4 bases for V and 0 bases for J; bases not matched to a gene: 3. CDR3 nucleotide sequence: TGCGCCAGCAGCCCAGGGGGTTCAACTAATGAAAAACTGTTTTTT. Translating it yields CASSPGGSTNEKLFF.

The chain recombines TRBV6-5 with TRBJ2-2, with 10 bases matching TRBD2. V was clipped by 4 bases and J by 4 bases; unmatched bases: 6. CDR3 size: 16 residues. The germline V gene has CDR1 MNHEY and CDR2 SVGAGI. The DNA for the CDR3 is TGTGCCAGCAGTTCCCGACTAGCGGGCCCCACCGGGGAGCTGTTTTTT. Its protein product is CASSSRLAGPTGELFF.

The J gene is TRBJ2-1, the V gene TRBV24-1, with TRBD2 identical over 14 bases. V lost 4 bases, J lost 10 bases, and 8 bases stayed unmatched. Germline V CDR1 and CDR2: KGHDR, SFDVKD. The CDR3 contains 16 residues. The CDR3 protein is CATSEMGLAGVGEQFF. CDR3 sequence (DNA): TGTGCCACCAGTGAGATGGGACTAGCGGGAGTTGGAGAGCAGTTCTTC.

The J gene is TRBJ1-1, the V gene TRBV5-6; possible D gene TRBD1, 5 bases. V gave up 4 bases and J gave up 4 bases, with 17 bases separating them. Germline V gene data show CDR1 as SGHDT and CDR2 as YYEEEE. The CDR3 loop spans 15 amino acids. The CDR3 sequence: CASSRAPQGATEAFF. The CDR3 DNA follows: TGTGCCAGCAGCCGGGCTCCCCAGGGTGCCACTGAAGCTTTCTTT.

This chain links TRBV6-1 with TRBJ1-5; D gene uncertain. Germline V lookup: CDR1 MNHNS, CDR2 SASEGT. This CDR3 is 14 amino acids long. Trimming stripped 5 bases from V and 3 bases from J, with 11 bases between. For the CDR3, the DNA is TGTGCCAGCAGTTGGAAACAGCTCAATCAGCCCCAGCATTTT. It is translated as CASSWKQLNQPQHF.

The chain is built from TRBV4-1 and TRBJ1-5; TRBD1 aligns across 9 bases. V was clipped by 0 bases and J by 7 bases; unmatched bases: 4. The CDR3 is 15 amino acids. Germline loops: CDR1 MGHRA, CDR2 YSYEKL. This chain's CDR3 is CASSQDPTGGQPQHF. The CDR3 DNA follows: TGCGCCAGCAGCCAAGATCCTACAGGGGGCCAGCCCCAGCATTTT.

The chain has TRBV10-3 and TRBJ1-1; D might be TRBD1 (5 bases). This CDR3 has 12 amino acids. Germline loops: CDR1 ENHRY, CDR2 SYGVKD. The germline V and J ends were trimmed by 0 bases and 8 bases, with 7 bases remaining between them. The CDR3 DNA reads TGTGCCATCAGTGAGTCGAAGGGGGAAGCTTTCTTT. Protein product: CAISESKGEAFF.

This chain uses TRBV6-5 with TRBJ1-1; D is possibly TRBD1 (5 bases). CDR3 length equals 15 residues. CDR1 and CDR2 (germline): MNHEY, SVGAGI. V lost 7 bases to trimming and J lost 2 bases, with 17 bases between them. The CDR3 nucleotides read TGTGCCAGCAACCTAAGACAGCGAATAAACACTGAAGCTTTCTTT. This sequence encodes CASNLRQRINTEAFF.

The V and J genes are TRBV11-2 and TRBJ2-2; 8 bases match TRBD1. This CDR3 comprises 14 residues. The germline V gene encodes CDR1 SGHAT and CDR2 FQNNGV. Germline trimming cut 5 bases from V and 6 bases from J; bases unmatched to any gene: 5. CDR3 DNA sequence: TGTGCCAGCAGCCGGACAGGGCGCTCCGGGGAGCTGTTTTTT. It specifies CASSRTGRSGELFF.

The CDR3 nucleotides read TGTGCCAGCAGTCCTCCGGGGAGCTCCTACAATGAGCAGTTCTTC. Its protein is CASSPPGSSYNEQFF. This chain links TRBV11-3 with TRBJ2-1; D might be TRBD2 (5 bases). Germline values: CDR1 SGHNT, CDR2 YENEEA. The CDR3 covers 15 residues. Trimming took off 6 bases at V and 0 bases at J, with 12 bases between the two ends.

This clone was counted only a few times. The chain uses TRBV30 and TRBJ1-4; no clear D. The ends were cut back, 4 bases at V and 0 bases at J, with 6 bases in the middle. The CDR3 is 13 residues long. Germline V CDR1 and CDR2: GTSNPN, SVGIG (reference sequence). CDR3 nucleotide sequence: TGTGCCTGGAAGCGCGCAACTAATGAAAAACTGTTTTTT. This encodes CAWKRATNEKLFF.

The CDR3 spells CASSLGINRGNIQYF. The CDR3 nucleotides are TGCGCCAGCAGCTTAGGCATTAACCGAGGAAACATTCAGTACTTC. This sequence joins TRBV5-1 and TRBJ2-4; D not resolved. The CDR3 spans 15 residues. Germline V gives CDR1 SGHRS, CDR2 YFSETQ. Trimming removed 2 bases from V and 6 bases from J, with 15 bases in between.

This rearrangement joins TRBV5-6 to TRBJ1-4; D is possibly TRBD1 (6 bases). The germline V gene has CDR1 SGHDT and CDR2 YYEEEE. The V end lost 4 bases, the J end lost 8 bases, and 12 bases lay between the germline ends. CDR3 length: 13 amino acids. CDR3 in DNA: TGTGCCAGCAGCCCACAGGGAGTCGAAAAACTGTTTTTT. It translates to CASSPQGVEKLFF. The full variable domain, completed using reference TRBV5-6 and TRBJ1-4, is DAGVTQSPTHLIKTRGQQVTLRCSPKSGHDTVSWYQQALGQGPQFIFQYYEEEERQRGNFPDRFSGHQFPNYSSELNVNALLLGDSALYLCASSPQGVEKLFFGSGTQLSVL.

This clone occurred a few times. V usage is TRBV10-3 and J usage is TRBJ1-1; 12 bases align to TRBD1. Germline V gene data show CDR1 as ENHRY and CDR2 as SYGVKD. This CDR3 region has 16 residues. With V trimmed by 4 bases and J by 5 bases, 8 bases remained unmatched. As DNA, the CDR3 is TGTGCCATCAGTGGGGGACAGGGGGCCGGGAGGACTGAAGCTTTCTTT. Translation gives CAISGGQGAGRTEAFF.

This clone was recorded only once. J is TRBJ2-5 and V is TRBV6-1; 7 bases agree with TRBD1. The CDR3 has 14 residues. Germline V gene sequence: CDR1 MNHNS, CDR2 SASEGT. V was pared by 6 bases and J by 1 base, with 5 bases of the junction left unmatched. The DNA for the CDR3 is TGTGCCAGCAGCATATGGGACAGCCAAGAGACCCAGTACTTC. Translated: CASSIWDSQETQYF.

The count of this clone is one. The CDR3 region is CASSDLVRGQGSDEQYF. The CDR3 DNA follows: TGTGCCAGCAGTGATTTAGTTCGTGGACAGGGGTCTGACGAGCAGTACTTC. The chain links TRBV2 to TRBJ2-7; the match to TRBD1 covers 9 bases. Germline V CDR1 and CDR2: SNHLY, FYNNEI. The CDR3 consists of 17 residues. V lost 3 bases, J lost 5 bases, and 14 bases stayed unmatched.

The V call is TRBV2, the J call TRBJ1-1; 7 nucleotides line up with TRBD1. CDR1 SNHLY and CDR2 FYNNEI come from the germline V gene. J gave up 5 bases and V 6 bases, and 6 bases lay outside the gene matches. This CDR3 spans 13 amino acids. The CDR3 coding sequence is TGTGCCAGCAGAAAACAGGGGATGACTGAAGCTTTCTTT. It yields the protein CASRKQGMTEAFF.

This chain links TRBV7-8 with TRBJ1-2; 11 bases agree with TRBD1. The V gene end was trimmed by 5 bases and the J gene end by 4 bases; junction bases not matched to a gene: 9. The CDR3 length is 16 residues. Germline values: CDR1 SGHVS, CDR2 FQNEAQ. CDR3 in amino acids: CASSPGGTGGFYGYTF. The DNA of the CDR3 is TGTGCCAGCAGCCCTGGTGGGACAGGGGGATTCTATGGCTACACCTTC.

The gene calls are TRBV27 and TRBJ2-7; weak D call: TRBD2 (7 bases). Germline-derived CDR1 and CDR2 are MNHEY and SMNVEV (reference sequence). V shed 1 base and J shed 3 bases, with 16 bases lying between them. The CDR3 is made up of 16 amino acids. The CDR3 here is CASSLYRGGGVYEQYF. The CDR3 DNA is TGTGCCAGCAGTTTATACCGCGGAGGGGGGGTCTACGAGCAGTACTTC.